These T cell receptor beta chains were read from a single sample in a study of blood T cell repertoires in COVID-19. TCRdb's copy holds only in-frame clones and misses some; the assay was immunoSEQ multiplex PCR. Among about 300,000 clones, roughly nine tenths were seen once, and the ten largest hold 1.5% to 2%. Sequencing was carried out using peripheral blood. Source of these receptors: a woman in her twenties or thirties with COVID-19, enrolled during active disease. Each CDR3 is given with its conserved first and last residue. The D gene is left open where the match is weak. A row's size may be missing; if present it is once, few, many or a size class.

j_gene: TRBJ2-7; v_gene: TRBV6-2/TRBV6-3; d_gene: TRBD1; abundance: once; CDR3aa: CASSPAGTGYYEQYF; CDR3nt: TGTGCCAGCAGTCCGGCCGGGACAGGGTACTACGAGCAGTACTTC
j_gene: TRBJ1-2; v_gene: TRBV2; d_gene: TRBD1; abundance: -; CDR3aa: CASSEDRVDGYTF; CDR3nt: TGTGCCAGCAGTGAGGACAGGGTTGATGGCTACACCTTC
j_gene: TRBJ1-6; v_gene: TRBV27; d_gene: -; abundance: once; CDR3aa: CASSLSPGVSDSPLHF; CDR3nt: TGTGCCAGCAGTTTATCCCCGGGAGTATCGGATTCACCCCTCCACTTT
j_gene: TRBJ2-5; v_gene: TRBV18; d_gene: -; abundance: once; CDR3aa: CASSQDIRNQETQYF; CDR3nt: TGTGCCAGCTCACAAGACATACGGAACCAAGAGACCCAGTACTTC
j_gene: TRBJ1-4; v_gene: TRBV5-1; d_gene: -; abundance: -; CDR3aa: CASSLGAEEKLFF; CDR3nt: TGCGCCAGCAGCTTGGGGGCAGAAGAAAAACTGTTTTTT
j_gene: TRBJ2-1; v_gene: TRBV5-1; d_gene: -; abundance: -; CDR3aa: CASSKGGSYNEQFF; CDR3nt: TGCGCCAGCAGTAAGGGGGGGTCCTACAATGAGCAGTTCTTC
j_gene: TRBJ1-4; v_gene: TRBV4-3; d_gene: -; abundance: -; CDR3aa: CASSQEVQDVEKLFF; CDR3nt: TGCGCCAGCAGCCAAGAGGTGCAGGATGTGGAAAAACTGTTTTTT
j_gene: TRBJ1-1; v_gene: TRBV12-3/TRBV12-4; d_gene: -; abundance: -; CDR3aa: CASRRTGITEAFF; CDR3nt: TGTGCCAGCAGGCGGACGGGGATCACTGAAGCTTTCTTT
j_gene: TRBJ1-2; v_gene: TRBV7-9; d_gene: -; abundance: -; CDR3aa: CASRRSGSNYGYTF; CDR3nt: TGTGCCAGCAGGAGGTCGGGATCCAACTATGGCTACACCTTC
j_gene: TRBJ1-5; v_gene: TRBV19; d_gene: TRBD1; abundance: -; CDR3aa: CASSTTGSLYSNQPQHF; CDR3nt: TGTGCCAGTAGTACGACAGGGTCCCTCTATAGCAATCAGCCCCAGCATTTT
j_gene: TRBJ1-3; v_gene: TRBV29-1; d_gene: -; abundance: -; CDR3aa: CSGGTSSGNTIYF; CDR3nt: TGCAGCGGGGGGACTTCCTCTGGAAACACCATATATTTT
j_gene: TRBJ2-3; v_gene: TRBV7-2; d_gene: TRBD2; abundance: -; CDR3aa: CASSQLGGRGGGDTQYF; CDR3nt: TGTGCCAGCAGCCAACTAGGCGGGCGGGGGGGCGGAGATACGCAGTATTTT
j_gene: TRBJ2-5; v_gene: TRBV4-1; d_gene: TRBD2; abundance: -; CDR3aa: CASSQGRLADKETQYF; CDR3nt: TGCGCCAGCAGCCAAGGGCGACTAGCCGATAAAGAGACCCAGTACTTC
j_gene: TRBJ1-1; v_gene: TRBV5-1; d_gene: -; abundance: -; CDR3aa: CASSPDKLDTEAFF; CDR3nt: TGCGCCAGCAGCCCGGACAAGTTGGACACTGAAGCTTTCTTT
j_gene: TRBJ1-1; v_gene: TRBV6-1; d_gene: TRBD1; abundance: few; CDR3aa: CASSEDRVIKAFF; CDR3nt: TGTGCCAGCAGTGAGGACAGGGTCATAAAAGCTTTCTTT
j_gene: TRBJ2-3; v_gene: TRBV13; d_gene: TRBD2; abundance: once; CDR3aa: CASSSHHSGGASDTQYF; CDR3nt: TGTGCCAGCAGCTCACACCATAGCGGGGGGGCTTCAGATACGCAGTATTTT
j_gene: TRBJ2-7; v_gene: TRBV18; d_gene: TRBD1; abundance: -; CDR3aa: CASAGQGNEQYF; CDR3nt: TGTGCCAGCGCGGGACAGGGAAACGAGCAGTACTTC
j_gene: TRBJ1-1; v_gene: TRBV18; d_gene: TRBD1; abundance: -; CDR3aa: CASSPRTGVTEAFF; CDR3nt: TGTGCCAGCTCACCACGGACAGGGGTAACTGAAGCTTTCTTT
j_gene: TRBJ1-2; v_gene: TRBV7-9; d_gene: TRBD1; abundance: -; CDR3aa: CASSPKQGAIRDYGYTF; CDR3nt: TGTGCCAGCAGCCCGAAACAGGGGGCGATAAGAGATTATGGCTACACCTTC
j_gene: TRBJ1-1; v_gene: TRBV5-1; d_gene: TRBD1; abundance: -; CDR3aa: CASSRGWDSLLNTEAFF; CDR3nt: TGCGCCAGCAGCCGCGGCTGGGACAGTTTATTGAACACTGAAGCTTTCTTT
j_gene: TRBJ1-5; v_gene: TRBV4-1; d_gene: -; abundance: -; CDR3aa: CASSSPTGLSNQPQHF; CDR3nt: TGCGCCAGCAGCTCACCTACAGGGTTGAGCAATCAGCCCCAGCATTTT
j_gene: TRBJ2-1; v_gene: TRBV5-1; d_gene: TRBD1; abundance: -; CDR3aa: CASTGGQGSDEQFF; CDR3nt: TGCGCCAGCACGGGGGGACAGGGGTCCGATGAGCAGTTCTTC
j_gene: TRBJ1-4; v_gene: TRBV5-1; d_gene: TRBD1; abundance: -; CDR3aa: CASSLAGTGGNEKLFF; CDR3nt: TGCGCCAGCAGCTTGGCCGGGACAGGGGGGAATGAAAAACTGTTTTTT
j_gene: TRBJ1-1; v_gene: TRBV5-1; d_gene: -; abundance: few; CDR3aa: CASSLGAGPGMNTEAFF; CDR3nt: TGCGCCAGCAGCTTGGGCGCAGGGCCCGGTATGAACACTGAAGCTTTCTTT
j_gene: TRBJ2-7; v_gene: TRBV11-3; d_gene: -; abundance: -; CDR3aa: CASSPRADQSEQYF; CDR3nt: TGTGCCAGCAGTCCCAGGGCTGACCAATCCGAGCAGTACTTC
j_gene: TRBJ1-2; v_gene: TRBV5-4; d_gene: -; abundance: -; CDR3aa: CASSNRRAYGYTF; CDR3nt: TGTGCCAGCAGTAACCGGAGGGCGTATGGCTACACCTTC
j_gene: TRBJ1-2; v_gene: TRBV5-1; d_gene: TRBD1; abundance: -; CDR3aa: CASSLRQGKEDGYTF; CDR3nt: TGCGCCAGCAGCCTTCGACAGGGGAAGGAGGATGGCTACACCTTC
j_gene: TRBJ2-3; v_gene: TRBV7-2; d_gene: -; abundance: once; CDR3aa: CASSFDRSTDTQYF; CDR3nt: TGTGCCAGCAGCTTTGACAGGAGCACAGATACGCAGTATTTT
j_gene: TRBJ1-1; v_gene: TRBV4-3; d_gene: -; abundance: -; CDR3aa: CASSQDHSRGWTEAFF; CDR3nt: TGCGCCAGCAGCCAAGATCATTCCAGGGGCTGGACTGAAGCTTTCTTT
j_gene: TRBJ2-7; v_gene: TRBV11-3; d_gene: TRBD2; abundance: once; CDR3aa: CASSLSFLAGAAYEQYF; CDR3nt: TGTGCCAGCAGCTTAAGTTTTCTAGCGGGGGCCGCCTACGAGCAGTACTTC
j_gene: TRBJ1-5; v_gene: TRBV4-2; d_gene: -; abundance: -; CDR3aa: CASSQALFQPQHF; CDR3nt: TGTGCCAGCAGCCAAGCTCTTTTTCAGCCCCAGCATTTT
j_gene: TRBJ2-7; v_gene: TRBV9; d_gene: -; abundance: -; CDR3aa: CASSVGASYEQYF; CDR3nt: TGTGCCAGCAGCGTAGGGGCCTCCTACGAGCAGTACTTC
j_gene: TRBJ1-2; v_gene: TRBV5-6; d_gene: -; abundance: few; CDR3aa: CASSGTGSYGYTF; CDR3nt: TGTGCCAGCAGCGGTACAGGGTCCTATGGCTACACCTTC
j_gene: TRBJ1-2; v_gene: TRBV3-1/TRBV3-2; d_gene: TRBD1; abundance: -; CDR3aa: CASSHGDSYGYTF; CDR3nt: TGTGCCAGCAGCCACGGGGACAGCTATGGCTACACCTTC
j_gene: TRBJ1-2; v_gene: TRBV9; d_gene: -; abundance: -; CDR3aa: CASSVAGAGDGYTF; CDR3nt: TGTGCCAGCAGCGTAGCCGGGGCAGGGGACGGCTACACCTTC